Listed here are 8 T cell receptor beta chains from one sample, sequenced in a study of PD-1 blockade in classical Hodgkin lymphoma. The sample's time point: newly diagnosed, previously untreated cHL patient sample. Method: immunoSEQ multiplex PCR; TCRdb's copy keeps in-frame clones and lacks some. The repertoire holds more than 20,000 clones, with about 94% as singletons. What was sequenced was peripheral blood mononuclear cells (PBMCs). The receptors shown here come from a human donor with classical Hodgkin lymphoma.

The chain carries TRBV19 and TRBJ2-7, with D tentatively TRBD2 (6 bases). The CDR3 sequence is 15 residues long. The ends were cut back, 5 bases at V and 3 bases at J, with 17 bases in the middle. Looked up from germline, CDR1 is LNHDA and CDR2 is SQIVND (reference sequence). The CDR3 spells CASSPGGRARYEQYF. CDR3 DNA sequence: TGTGCCAGTAGTCCAGGAGGGCGGGCCCGCTACGAGCAGTACTTC.

This chain joins TRBV4-1 and TRBJ2-3, with a weak D call TRBD1 (5 bases). The V gene's germline CDR1 is MGHRA and CDR2 YSYEKL. The CDR3 runs to 14 residues. V shed 1 base and J shed 10 bases, with 15 bases lying between them. CDR3 DNA: TGCGCCAGCAGCCAAGGGTTCAGGGATTCGGCGCAGTATTTT. Its translation: CASSQGFRDSAQYF.

This clone occurred once. The chain carries TRBV19 and TRBJ2-5, with TRBD2 identical over 8 bases. The CDR3 totals 15 residues. Germline CDR1 and CDR2: LNHDA and SQIVND (reference sequence). V was pared by 1 base and J by 0 bases, with 1 base of the junction left unmatched. The chain's CDR3 is CASSIGGGYQETQYF. The CDR3 region has the DNA TGTGCCAGTAGTATAGGCGGGGGGTACCAAGAGACCCAGTACTTC.

The chain recombines TRBV19 with TRBJ2-1, with 12 bases matching TRBD2. CDR3 length equals 17 residues. From germline, CDR1 is LNHDA and CDR2 SQIVND (reference sequence). The junction had 7 bases not matched to a gene; V was cut back by 3 bases and J by 4 bases. In DNA, the CDR3 is TGTGCCAGTAGTATGAGTCTAGCGGGGGGGCCGTACAATGAGCAGTTCTTC. Translated: CASSMSLAGGPYNEQFF.

This chain connects TRBV4-3 to TRBJ1-6; a possible D gene is TRBD1 (5 bases). The CDR3 extends over 16 amino acids. The V end lost 5 bases, the J end lost 13 bases, and 24 bases lay between the germline ends. From germline, CDR1 is LGHNA and CDR2 YSLEER. The DNA for the CDR3 is TGCGCCAGCAGCTCCCAGGGTAAAGGATCGTTTTTTCCCCTCCACTTT. This encodes CASSSQGKGSFFPLHF.

The rearrangement links TRBV10-1 to TRBJ2-7; no reliable D call. CDR3 length: 13 amino acids. Between the trimmed V and J ends, which lost 4 bases and 1 base, there was a span of 8 bases. Germline CDR1 WNHNN, CDR2 SYGVQD (reference sequence). The CDR3 nucleotides read TGCGCCAGCAGTGGACGGCCTTCCTACGAGCAGTACTTC. Its protein is CASSGRPSYEQYF.

This chain uses TRBV4-1 with TRBJ1-1; TRBD1 matches at 8 bases. Germline V gene sequence: CDR1 MGHRA, CDR2 YSYEKL. The junction had 9 bases not matched to a gene; V was cut back by 4 bases and J by 8 bases. This CDR3 contains 14 residues. The CDR3 protein is CASSPAGQGWEAFF. DNA for the CDR3: TGCGCCAGCAGCCCCGCCGGACAGGGATGGGAAGCTTTCTTT.

This sequence joins TRBV4-1 and TRBJ1-1; D unresolved. V dropped 0 bases and J dropped 4 bases, with 12 bases sitting between them. Germline V gene data show CDR1 as MGHRA and CDR2 as YSYEKL. The CDR3 is made up of 15 amino acids. The CDR3 loop reads CASSQESYMGTEAFF. The CDR3 DNA reads TGCGCCAGCAGCCAAGAGTCCTACATGGGCACTGAAGCTTTCTTT.